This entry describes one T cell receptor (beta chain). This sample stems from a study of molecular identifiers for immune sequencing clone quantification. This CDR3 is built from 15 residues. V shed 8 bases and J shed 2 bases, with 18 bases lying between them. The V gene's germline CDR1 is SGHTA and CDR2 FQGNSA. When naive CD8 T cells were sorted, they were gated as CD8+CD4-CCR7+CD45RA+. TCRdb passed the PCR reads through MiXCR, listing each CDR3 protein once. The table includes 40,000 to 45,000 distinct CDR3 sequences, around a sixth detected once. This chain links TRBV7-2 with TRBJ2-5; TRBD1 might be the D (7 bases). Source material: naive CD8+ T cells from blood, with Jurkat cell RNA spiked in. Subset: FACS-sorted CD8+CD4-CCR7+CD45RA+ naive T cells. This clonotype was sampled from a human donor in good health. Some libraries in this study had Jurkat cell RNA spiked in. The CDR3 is CASQGVAVIQETQYF. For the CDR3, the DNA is TGTGCCAGCCAGGGGGTAGCGGTAATTCAAGAGACCCAGTACTTC.